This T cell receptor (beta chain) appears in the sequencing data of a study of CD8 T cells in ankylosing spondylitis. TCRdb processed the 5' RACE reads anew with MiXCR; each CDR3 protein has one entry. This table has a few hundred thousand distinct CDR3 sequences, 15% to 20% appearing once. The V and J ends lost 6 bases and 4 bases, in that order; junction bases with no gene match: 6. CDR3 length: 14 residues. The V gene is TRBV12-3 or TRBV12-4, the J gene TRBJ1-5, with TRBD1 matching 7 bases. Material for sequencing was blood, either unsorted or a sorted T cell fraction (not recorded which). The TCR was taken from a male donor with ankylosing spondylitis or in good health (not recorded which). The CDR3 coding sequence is TGTGCCAGCAGCCGGGGACAGACTAATCAGCCCCAGCATTTT. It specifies CASSRGQTNQPQHF.